The TCR beta chain described here comes from a study of lymphopenia after photon versus proton radiotherapy. Overall study findings and caveats: Relative stability marked proton patients; photon patients lost diversity and naive cells. After lymphocyte nadir, photon-treated repertoires showed oligoclonal expansion, especially CD8+ Temra.

Worth noting for this clone: The antigen is unknown.

CDR3 size: 15 residues. Germline CDR1 MNHEY, CDR2 SVGAGI. Deletions cut 6 bases from V and 2 bases from J, with 13 bases between. Profiling relied on immunoSEQ multiplex PCR, and the TCRdb table lists in-frame clones only, not all of them. There are around 29,000 clones in the sample; about 94% occur only once, and roughly 0.71% lies in the top ten. This chain connects TRBV6-5 to TRBJ1-4; tentative D call: TRBD1 (5 bases). The sequenced sample was peripheral blood, obtained from a patient treated with photon-based radiotherapy. This clonotype was sampled from a woman in her forties or fifties with cholangiocarcinoma. CDR3 residues: CASRTWGGTNEKLFF. The CDR3 nucleotides are TGTGCCAGCAGAACCTGGGGCGGGACTAATGAAAAACTGTTTTTT.